A selection of T cell receptor beta chains follows, all from one sample in a study of blood T cell repertoires in COVID-19. Produced via immunoSEQ multiplex PCR; TCRdb's table is partial and in-frame only. The data contain tens of thousands of clones, 88% of them singletons. Sequencing was done on a sample of peripheral blood. The receptors derive from a man aged 45-60 years with active COVID-19. Both conserved end residues are part of each CDR3. Fields, in order: J gene, D gene, clone size, V gene, CDR3 DNA, CDR3 protein. A D gene is named only where the DNA matches it firmly. Clone size is given for some rows only: seen once, a few or many times, or a class if the clone is expanded.

>TRBJ2-5|TRBD1|once|TRBV11-2
TGTGCCAGCAGCCGGGACAGGGAGAGAGTCCAGTACTTC
CASSRDRERVQYF
>TRBJ2-4|.|.|TRBV5-1
TGCGCCAGCAGCTTGGCAGTAAACCTAGCCAAAAACATTCAGTACTTC
CASSLAVNLAKNIQYF
>TRBJ2-1|.|.|TRBV5-1
TGCGCCAGCAGCTTGGAACTAGTTGACAATGAGCAGTTCTTC
CASSLELVDNEQFF
>TRBJ1-2|TRBD1|.|TRBV6-6
TGTGCCAGCAGTTCGACAGGGAACCCTACTGGCTACACCTTC
CASSSTGNPTGYTF
>TRBJ2-4|TRBD2|.|TRBV5-1
TGCGCCAGCAGCTTGGGACTAGCGGGAGTAGCCAAAAACATTCAGTACTTC
CASSLGLAGVAKNIQYF
>TRBJ2-6|TRBD1|.|TRBV27
TGTGCCAGCAGTCCACAGGGGGCGATCCCTGGGGCCAACGTCCTGACTTTC
CASSPQGAIPGANVLTF
>TRBJ1-5|.|.|TRBV19
TGTGCCAGTGCCCTCTTTCATAAGGGAGGTCAGCCCCAGCATTTT
CASALFHKGGQPQHF
>TRBJ2-7|.|.|TRBV5-1
TGCGCCAGCAGCTTGGACCTAGACGAGCAGTACTTC
CASSLDLDEQYF
>TRBJ1-4|TRBD1|.|TRBV15
TGTGCCACCAGCACGAAGGGGACAGCTAATGAAAAACTGTTTTTT
CATSTKGTANEKLFF
>TRBJ2-1|.|once|TRBV7-9
TGTGCCAGCAGCTTAGCCCGGGAGCAGTTCTTC
CASSLAREQFF
>TRBJ2-1|.|.|TRBV5-3
TGTGCCAGAAGCTTGCTGGAGAGCTCCTACAATGAGCAGTTCTTC
CARSLLESSYNEQFF
>TRBJ2-1|TRBD1|.|TRBV11-3
TGTGCCAGCAGCTTAGGTATTCGGACAGGGGGGCAAGGTTTGATCTTC
CASSLGIRTGGQGLIF
>TRBJ2-3|TRBD2|once|TRBV18
TGTGCCAGCTCACCACCGACTAGCACCTCAGATACGCAGTATTTT
CASSPPTSTSDTQYF
>TRBJ2-7|TRBD1|.|TRBV19
TGTGCCAGTAGTATAAACCCGACAGGGCTGAACGAGCAGTACTTC
CASSINPTGLNEQYF
>TRBJ2-1|TRBD1|.|TRBV7-2
TGTGCCAGCAGCACGGGACAGGCCAATGAGCAGTTCTTC
CASSTGQANEQFF
>TRBJ1-1|TRBD1|few|TRBV7-8
TGTGCCAGCAGCCCGACTGACAGGGACACTGAAGCTTTCTTT
CASSPTDRDTEAFF
>TRBJ1-3|.|.|TRBV5-6
TGTGCCAGCAGCTTTTGGGTCGGGAACGGAAACACCATATATTTT
CASSFWVGNGNTIYF
>TRBJ2-1|.|.|TRBV11-2
TGTGCCAGCAGCCCCTCGGATGAGCAGTTCTTC
CASSPSDEQFF
>TRBJ2-7|TRBD1|.|TRBV5-1
TGCGCCAGCAGCTTAGGGACAGTAGACTACGAGCAGTACTTC
CASSLGTVDYEQYF
>TRBJ1-1|TRBD1|.|TRBV7-9
TGTGCCAGCAGCTTACAGGGGGTGAACACTGAAGCTTTCTTT
CASSLQGVNTEAFF
>TRBJ2-3|.|.|TRBV11-2
TGTGCCAGCAGCCGAGATTATACGCAGTATTTT
CASSRDYTQYF
>TRBJ1-1|.|once|TRBV5-1
TGCGCCAGCAGCCCAAGGCGGGGTCCAAACACTGAAGCTTTCTTT
CASSPRRGPNTEAFF
>TRBJ2-3|.|.|TRBV5-5
TGTGCCAGCAGGGAGGGGCGGTCGCAGTATTTT
CASREGRSQYF
>TRBJ2-5|TRBD1|.|TRBV7-2
TGTGCCAGCAGCTTTGACAGGGGGCGTCAAGAGACCCAGTACTTC
CASSFDRGRQETQYF